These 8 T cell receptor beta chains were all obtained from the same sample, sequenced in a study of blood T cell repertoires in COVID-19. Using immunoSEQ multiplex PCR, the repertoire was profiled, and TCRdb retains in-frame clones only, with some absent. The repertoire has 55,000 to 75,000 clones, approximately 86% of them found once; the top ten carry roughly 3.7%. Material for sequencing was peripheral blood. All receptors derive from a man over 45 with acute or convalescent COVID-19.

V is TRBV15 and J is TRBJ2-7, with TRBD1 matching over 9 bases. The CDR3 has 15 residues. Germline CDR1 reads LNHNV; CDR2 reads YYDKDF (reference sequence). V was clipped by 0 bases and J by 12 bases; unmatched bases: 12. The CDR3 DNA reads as TGTGCCACCAGCAGAGATCGGGGACGGGGGACAGGGATGTACTTC. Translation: CATSRDRGRGTGMYF.

The CDR3 reads CASSRGQGGSYEQYF. CDR3 nucleotides: TGTGCCAGCAGCAGAGGACAGGGGGGCTCCTACGAGCAGTACTTC. The rearrangement links TRBV2 to TRBJ2-7; 10 positions match TRBD1. The V segment lost 6 bases and the J segment 0 bases; nucleotides outside the gene matches: 5. The CDR3 loop spans 15 amino acids. Germline V CDR1 and CDR2: SNHLY, FYNNEI.

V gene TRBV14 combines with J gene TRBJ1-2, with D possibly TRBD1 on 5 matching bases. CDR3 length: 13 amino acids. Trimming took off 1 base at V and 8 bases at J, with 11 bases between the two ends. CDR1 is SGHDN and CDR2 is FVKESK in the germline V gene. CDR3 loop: CASSQVRGGGYTF. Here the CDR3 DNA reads TGTGCCAGCAGCCAAGTTAGGGGTGGCGGCTACACCTTC. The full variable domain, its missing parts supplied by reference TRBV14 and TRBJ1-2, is EAGVTQFPSHSVIEKGQTVTLRCDPISGHDNLYWYRRVMGKEIKFLLHFVKESKQDESGMPNNRFLAERTGGTYSTLKVQPAELEDSGVYFCASSQVRGGGYTFGSGTRLTVV.

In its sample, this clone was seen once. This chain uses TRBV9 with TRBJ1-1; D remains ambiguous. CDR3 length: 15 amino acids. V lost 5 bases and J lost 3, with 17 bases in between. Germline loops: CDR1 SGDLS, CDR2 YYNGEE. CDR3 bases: TGTGCCAGCAGGGGTTCTGAGGGAATGCACACTGAAGCTTTCTTT. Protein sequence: CASRGSEGMHTEAFF.

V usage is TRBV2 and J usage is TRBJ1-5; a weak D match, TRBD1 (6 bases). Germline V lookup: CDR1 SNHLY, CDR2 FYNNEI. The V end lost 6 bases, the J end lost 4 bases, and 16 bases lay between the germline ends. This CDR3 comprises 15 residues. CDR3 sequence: CASRDRGGANQPQHF. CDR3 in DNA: TGTGCCAGCAGAGACCGTGGGGGGGCGAATCAGCCCCAGCATTTT.

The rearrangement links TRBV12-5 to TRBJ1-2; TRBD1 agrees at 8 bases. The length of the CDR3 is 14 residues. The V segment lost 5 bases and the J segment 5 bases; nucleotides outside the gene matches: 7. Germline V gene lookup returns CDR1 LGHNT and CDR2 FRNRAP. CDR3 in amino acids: CASGQGAGIYGYTF. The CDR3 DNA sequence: TGTGCTAGTGGTCAGGGGGCCGGGATTTATGGCTACACCTTC.

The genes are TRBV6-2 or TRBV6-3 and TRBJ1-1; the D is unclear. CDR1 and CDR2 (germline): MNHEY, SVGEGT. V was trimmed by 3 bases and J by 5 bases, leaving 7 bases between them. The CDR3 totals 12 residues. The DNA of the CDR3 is TGTGCCAGCAGTTATACGGGGACTGAAGCTTTCTTT. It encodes CASSYTGTEAFF.

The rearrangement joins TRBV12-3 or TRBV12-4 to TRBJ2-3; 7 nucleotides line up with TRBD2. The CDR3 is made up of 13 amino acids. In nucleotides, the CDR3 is TGTGCTACGGCGGGGGATGGAACAGATACGCAGTATTTT. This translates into CATAGDGTDTQYF.